This T cell receptor (beta chain) was found in a study of cytomegalovirus exposure and HLA in healthy donors. Study-wide findings and caveats: According to a later analysis, donors in an Asian-associated ancestry cluster reportedly had fewer N-insertions than the roughly 630-donor mean. Researchers had no immune exposure information except CMV serostatus available. Many donors shared some public TCRs, even though most TCR sequences were rare.

13 Jbeta primers and 60 Vbeta primers were used for the PCR. As handled by the study authors: Unique TCR beta chains totaled approximately 83 million in a later count, with some 10 million of them shared. Profiling relied on immunoSEQ multiplex PCR, and the TCRdb table lists in-frame clones only, not all of them. Clone size and the V and J calls come from that table; the DNA yielded D and trimming. Seen here are about 170,000 clones, about four fifths observed once, and the top ten hold about 1.6%. Concerning this clone itself: The target antigen is unknown.

From germline, CDR1 is SGHRS and CDR2 YFSETQ. The CDR3 consists of 15 residues. Trimming pared 1 base from V and 6 bases from J, leaving 14 bases between. The V call is TRBV5-1, the J call TRBJ2-1; the D gene is possibly TRBD1 (5 bases). Sequencing was done on a sample of PBMCs. The receptor's source is a girl between 10 and 17 years old in good health and CMV-seropositive. The CDR3 nucleotides are TGCGCCAGCAGCTTGCGCGACAGCCCCCTCAATGAGCAGTTCTTC. Its protein product is CASSLRDSPLNEQFF. Full variable domain (missing parts from reference TRBV5-1 and TRBJ2-1): KAGVTQTPRYLIKTRGQQVTLSCSPISGHRSVSWYQQTPGQGLQFLFEYFSETQRNKGNFPGRFSGRQFSNSRSEMNVSTLELGDSALYLCASSLRDSPLNEQFFGPGTRLTVL.